This is a list of T cell receptor beta chains from one sample in a study of vaccination effects on CD4 cells after COVID-19. Measured with immunoSEQ multiplex PCR; TCRdb has only the in-frame clones, and not every one. This table has approximately 57,000 clones, 78% appearing once. These receptors' targets are unknown. The sample here was CD4+ T cells from PBMCs cultured without peptide, taken after COVID-19 vaccination. These receptors were taken from a human donor who received a COVID-19 vaccine. The CDR3 runs from the conserved cysteine through the conserved F or W. The order of the fields is D gene, J gene, clone size, V gene, CDR3 protein, CDR3 DNA. The D gene is left open where the match is weak. Size is stated for part of the rows, as once, few or many counts, or as a class when the clone is expanded.

d_call: .; j_call: TRBJ1-1; clone_size: .; v_call: TRBV28; cdr3_aa: CASSPGTMNTEAFF; cdr3_nt: TGTGCCAGCAGCCCTGGGACTATGAACACTGAAGCTTTCTTT
d_call: .; j_call: TRBJ1-2; clone_size: .; v_call: TRBV6-5; cdr3_aa: CASLLSSGPGGYTF; cdr3_nt: TGTGCCAGCCTCCTCAGCTCCGGCCCGGGTGGCTACACCTTC
d_call: .; j_call: TRBJ2-2; clone_size: .; v_call: TRBV2; cdr3_aa: CASGGWPGELFF; cdr3_nt: TGTGCCAGCGGGGGCTGGCCCGGGGAGCTGTTTTTT
d_call: .; j_call: TRBJ2-2; clone_size: .; v_call: TRBV30; cdr3_aa: CAWREGGPGELFF; cdr3_nt: TGTGCCTGGCGGGAAGGGGGGCCCGGGGAGCTGTTTTTT
d_call: TRBD1; j_call: TRBJ2-3; clone_size: .; v_call: TRBV20-1; cdr3_aa: CSQGVIDTQYF; cdr3_nt: TGCTCTCAGGGGGTGATAGATACGCAGTATTTT
d_call: .; j_call: TRBJ1-1; clone_size: .; v_call: TRBV14; cdr3_aa: CASSPFFTEAFF; cdr3_nt: TGTGCCAGCAGCCCCTTCTTCACTGAAGCTTTCTTT
d_call: TRBD1; j_call: TRBJ1-2; clone_size: once; v_call: TRBV19; cdr3_aa: CASSTRDRGNYGYTF; cdr3_nt: TGTGCCAGTAGTACCCGGGACAGGGGTAACTATGGCTACACCTTC
d_call: .; j_call: TRBJ1-2; clone_size: .; v_call: TRBV9; cdr3_aa: CASSVDPLRGFGYTF; cdr3_nt: TGTGCCAGCAGCGTAGACCCCCTTCGGGGGTTTGGCTACACCTTC
d_call: TRBD2; j_call: TRBJ2-2; clone_size: .; v_call: TRBV5-4; cdr3_aa: CASSLMREPPGELFF; cdr3_nt: TGTGCCAGCAGCTTGATGCGGGAGCCCCCCGGGGAGCTGTTTTTT
d_call: TRBD1; j_call: TRBJ2-6; clone_size: .; v_call: TRBV7-8; cdr3_aa: CASSDTGVGANVLTF; cdr3_nt: TGTGCCAGCAGCGACACAGGGGTGGGGGCCAACGTCCTGACTTTC
d_call: TRBD2; j_call: TRBJ2-5; clone_size: .; v_call: TRBV7-2; cdr3_aa: CASSLDLAGEETQYF; cdr3_nt: TGTGCCAGCAGCTTAGACCTGGCGGGGGAAGAGACCCAGTACTTC
d_call: .; j_call: TRBJ1-5; clone_size: .; v_call: TRBV30; cdr3_aa: CAWSGGILNQPQHF; cdr3_nt: TGTGCCTGGAGTGGCGGGATTCTTAATCAGCCCCAGCATTTT
d_call: .; j_call: TRBJ2-7; clone_size: few; v_call: TRBV27; cdr3_aa: CASSFSPSPYEQYF; cdr3_nt: TGTGCCAGCAGTTTTTCCCCCTCTCCCTACGAGCAGTACTTC
d_call: TRBD1; j_call: TRBJ1-2; clone_size: .; v_call: TRBV9; cdr3_aa: CASSVGDSRLYGYTF; cdr3_nt: TGTGCCAGCAGCGTGGGGGACAGTCGGCTCTATGGCTACACCTTC
d_call: TRBD2; j_call: TRBJ2-3; clone_size: .; v_call: TRBV7-2; cdr3_aa: CASSLEGAGGPDTQYF; cdr3_nt: TGTGCCAGCAGCTTAGAAGGAGCGGGAGGGCCAGATACGCAGTATTTT
d_call: TRBD1; j_call: TRBJ2-7; clone_size: few; v_call: TRBV30; cdr3_aa: CAWSWDRAFYEQYF; cdr3_nt: TGTGCCTGGAGCTGGGACAGGGCCTTCTACGAGCAGTACTTC
d_call: .; j_call: TRBJ2-1; clone_size: .; v_call: TRBV5-4; cdr3_aa: CASSLGAGTNYNEQFF; cdr3_nt: TGTGCCAGCAGCTTGGGGGCAGGGACCAACTACAATGAGCAGTTCTTC
d_call: TRBD1; j_call: TRBJ2-6; clone_size: .; v_call: TRBV3-1/TRBV3-2; cdr3_aa: CASSTTPFGTGVTGANVLTF; cdr3_nt: TGTGCCAGCAGCACGACCCCCTTTGGGACAGGGGTTACTGGGGCCAACGTCCTGACTTTC
d_call: TRBD2; j_call: TRBJ2-1; clone_size: .; v_call: TRBV19; cdr3_aa: CASSQPWTSGVNEQFF; cdr3_nt: TGTGCCAGTAGTCAGCCTTGGACTAGCGGGGTCAATGAGCAGTTCTTC
d_call: TRBD1; j_call: TRBJ2-1; clone_size: .; v_call: TRBV2; cdr3_aa: CASSPQGAAYNEQFF; cdr3_nt: TGTGCCAGCAGTCCACAGGGGGCAGCTTACAATGAGCAGTTCTTC
d_call: TRBD1; j_call: TRBJ1-2; clone_size: .; v_call: TRBV20-1; cdr3_aa: CSASGAGGTNYGYTF; cdr3_nt: TGCAGTGCTAGTGGGGCAGGGGGGACTAACTATGGCTACACCTTC
d_call: .; j_call: TRBJ1-3; clone_size: few; v_call: TRBV3-1/TRBV3-2; cdr3_aa: CASSQDTHSQGVDTIYF; cdr3_nt: TGTGCCAGCAGCCAAGATACCCACTCTCAGGGTGTGGACACCATATATTTT
d_call: TRBD1; j_call: TRBJ1-6; clone_size: once; v_call: TRBV25-1; cdr3_aa: CASSESGDRGFPLHF; cdr3_nt: TGTGCCAGCAGTGAATCAGGGGACAGGGGATTTCCCCTCCACTTT
d_call: TRBD1; j_call: TRBJ2-6; clone_size: .; v_call: TRBV11-3; cdr3_aa: CASSLGGQGTPGANVLTF; cdr3_nt: TGTGCCAGCAGCTTAGGGGGACAGGGCACCCCTGGGGCCAACGTCCTGACTTTC
d_call: .; j_call: TRBJ2-7; clone_size: .; v_call: TRBV28; cdr3_aa: CASSFPGGSSYEQYF; cdr3_nt: TGTGCCAGCAGTTTTCCGGGCGGAAGCTCCTACGAGCAGTACTTC
d_call: .; j_call: TRBJ1-2; clone_size: .; v_call: TRBV18; cdr3_aa: CASSPVSTNYGYTF; cdr3_nt: TGTGCCAGCTCACCGGTATCTACTAACTATGGCTACACCTTC
d_call: .; j_call: TRBJ2-7; clone_size: .; v_call: TRBV6-1; cdr3_aa: CASSEASPHYEQYF; cdr3_nt: TGTGCCAGCAGTGAAGCTAGCCCCCACTACGAGCAGTACTTC
d_call: .; j_call: TRBJ1-2; clone_size: .; v_call: TRBV7-2; cdr3_aa: CASSLWREGNYGYTF; cdr3_nt: TGTGCCAGCAGCTTATGGCGGGAGGGGAACTATGGCTACACCTTC
d_call: .; j_call: TRBJ1-4; clone_size: .; v_call: TRBV20-1; cdr3_aa: CSASSDNGVEKLFF; cdr3_nt: TGCAGTGCTAGTTCCGATAATGGGGTTGAAAAACTGTTTTTT
d_call: .; j_call: TRBJ1-1; clone_size: once; v_call: TRBV6-5; cdr3_aa: CASREGDPLNTEAFF; cdr3_nt: TGTGCCAGCAGAGAGGGGGATCCCTTGAACACTGAAGCTTTCTTT
d_call: .; j_call: TRBJ2-3; clone_size: .; v_call: TRBV29-1; cdr3_aa: CSVVRLGETDTQYF; cdr3_nt: TGCAGCGTCGTAAGGCTAGGAGAAACAGATACGCAGTATTTT
d_call: TRBD1; j_call: TRBJ1-2; clone_size: .; v_call: TRBV3-1/TRBV3-2; cdr3_aa: CASSLLGTGSHGYTF; cdr3_nt: TGTGCCAGCAGCCTACTGGGGACAGGGAGTCATGGCTACACCTTC
d_call: .; j_call: TRBJ2-2; clone_size: .; v_call: TRBV5-1; cdr3_aa: CASSLGQSNTGELFF; cdr3_nt: TGCGCCAGCAGCTTGGGACAATCGAACACCGGGGAGCTGTTTTTT
d_call: .; j_call: TRBJ2-5; clone_size: .; v_call: TRBV7-9; cdr3_aa: CASSLALETQYF; cdr3_nt: TGTGCCAGCAGCTTAGCCTTGGAGACCCAGTACTTC
d_call: .; j_call: TRBJ2-1; clone_size: .; v_call: TRBV10-3; cdr3_aa: CAISPNVGLSERRSYNEQFF; cdr3_nt: TGTGCCATCAGTCCTAATGTGGGGTTGAGTGAGCGGCGGTCCTACAATGAGCAGTTCTTC
d_call: .; j_call: TRBJ2-5; clone_size: .; v_call: TRBV7-7; cdr3_aa: CASSLAGGQGKETQYF; cdr3_nt: TGTGCTAGCAGCTTAGCGGGGGGACAGGGGAAAGAGACCCAGTACTTC
d_call: .; j_call: TRBJ2-7; clone_size: .; v_call: TRBV6-5; cdr3_aa: CASSYFDEQYF; cdr3_nt: TGTGCCAGCAGTTACTTCGACGAGCAGTACTTC
d_call: .; j_call: TRBJ1-2; clone_size: .; v_call: TRBV3-1/TRBV3-2; cdr3_aa: CASSPPGGGYGYTF; cdr3_nt: TGTGCCAGCAGCCCCCCGGGAGGTGGATATGGCTACACCTTC
d_call: .; j_call: TRBJ2-1; clone_size: .; v_call: TRBV15; cdr3_aa: CATSRDRSGVGYNEQFF; cdr3_nt: TGTGCCACCAGCAGAGATCGGTCGGGAGTAGGCTACAATGAGCAGTTCTTC
d_call: .; j_call: TRBJ2-2; clone_size: .; v_call: TRBV4-2; cdr3_aa: CASSQAPNTGELFF; cdr3_nt: TGTGCCAGCAGCCAGGCTCCTAACACCGGGGAGCTGTTTTTT
d_call: TRBD2; j_call: TRBJ2-1; clone_size: .; v_call: TRBV7-8; cdr3_aa: CASSLVGTSGGFSYNEQFF; cdr3_nt: TGTGCCAGCAGCTTAGTCGGGACTAGCGGGGGGTTCTCCTACAATGAGCAGTTCTTC
d_call: .; j_call: TRBJ2-2; clone_size: .; v_call: TRBV5-1; cdr3_aa: CASSSRVNTGELFF; cdr3_nt: TGCGCCAGCAGCAGCCGGGTCAACACCGGGGAGCTGTTTTTT
d_call: TRBD2; j_call: TRBJ2-1; clone_size: .; v_call: TRBV4-2; cdr3_aa: CASSQEAERGWNEQFF; cdr3_nt: TGTGCCAGCAGCCAAGAAGCTGAGCGGGGGTGGAATGAGCAGTTCTTC
d_call: .; j_call: TRBJ1-1; clone_size: .; v_call: TRBV11-2; cdr3_aa: CASSLDPSSNTEAFF; cdr3_nt: TGTGCCAGCAGCTTAGATCCAAGCTCGAACACTGAAGCTTTCTTT
d_call: TRBD1; j_call: TRBJ1-1; clone_size: few; v_call: TRBV4-2; cdr3_aa: CASSQGSGGETEAFF; cdr3_nt: TGTGCCAGCAGCCAAGGATCAGGGGGGGAGACTGAAGCTTTCTTT
d_call: .; j_call: TRBJ1-1; clone_size: .; v_call: TRBV5-6; cdr3_aa: CASSLWGWPPERTEAFF; cdr3_nt: TGTGCCAGCAGCTTGTGGGGGTGGCCTCCGGAACGCACTGAAGCTTTCTTT
d_call: TRBD2; j_call: TRBJ2-1; clone_size: .; v_call: TRBV10-3; cdr3_aa: CAIRGLALFNNEQFF; cdr3_nt: TGTGCCATCAGGGGACTAGCCCTCTTCAACAATGAGCAGTTCTTC
d_call: .; j_call: TRBJ2-1; clone_size: .; v_call: TRBV7-2; cdr3_aa: CASSLAGTGQFF; cdr3_nt: TGTGCCAGCAGCTTAGCCGGTACAGGGCAGTTCTTC
d_call: .; j_call: TRBJ2-2; clone_size: .; v_call: TRBV19; cdr3_aa: CASRVLAEGGELFF; cdr3_nt: TGTGCCAGTAGGGTGCTAGCAGAGGGCGGGGAGCTGTTTTTT
d_call: TRBD1; j_call: TRBJ1-3; clone_size: .; v_call: TRBV19; cdr3_aa: CASSNKRGTGYGNTIYF; cdr3_nt: TGTGCCAGTAGCAACAAACGCGGGACAGGCTACGGAAACACCATATATTTT
d_call: .; j_call: TRBJ2-7; clone_size: .; v_call: TRBV2; cdr3_aa: CASSPEFNEQYF; cdr3_nt: TGTGCCAGCAGCCCAGAGTTCAACGAGCAGTACTTC
d_call: .; j_call: TRBJ1-1; clone_size: once; v_call: TRBV29-1; cdr3_aa: CSVGQMNTEAFF; cdr3_nt: TGCAGCGTTGGACAGATGAACACTGAAGCTTTCTTT
d_call: TRBD1; j_call: TRBJ1-5; clone_size: .; v_call: TRBV6-6; cdr3_aa: CASRRPQGINQPQHF; cdr3_nt: TGTGCCAGCAGGCGCCCACAGGGGATCAATCAGCCCCAGCATTTT
d_call: .; j_call: TRBJ1-5; clone_size: .; v_call: TRBV6-5; cdr3_aa: CASSTDGNQPQHF; cdr3_nt: TGTGCCAGCAGTACTGACGGGAATCAGCCCCAGCATTTT
d_call: TRBD1; j_call: TRBJ2-1; clone_size: .; v_call: TRBV28; cdr3_aa: CASSTGSTGVYNEQFF; cdr3_nt: TGTGCCAGCAGTACCGGATCGACAGGGGTATACAATGAGCAGTTCTTC
d_call: .; j_call: TRBJ1-5; clone_size: few; v_call: TRBV4-2; cdr3_aa: CASSQDYGGSQPQHF; cdr3_nt: TGTGCCAGCAGCCAAGATTATGGGGGAAGTCAGCCCCAGCATTTT
d_call: .; j_call: TRBJ2-7; clone_size: few; v_call: TRBV12-3/TRBV12-4; cdr3_aa: CASSPGRSYEQYF; cdr3_nt: TGTGCCAGCAGCCCTGGACGGTCTTACGAGCAGTACTTC
d_call: .; j_call: TRBJ1-1; clone_size: .; v_call: TRBV7-2; cdr3_aa: CASSFGQGTEAFF; cdr3_nt: TGTGCCAGCAGCTTCGGGCAGGGCACTGAAGCTTTCTTT
d_call: .; j_call: TRBJ2-7; clone_size: .; v_call: TRBV2; cdr3_aa: CASSLTAFEQYF; cdr3_nt: TGTGCCAGCAGCTTGACGGCTTTTGAGCAGTACTTC
d_call: TRBD2; j_call: TRBJ2-1; clone_size: .; v_call: TRBV5-4; cdr3_aa: CASSRSGGNYNEQFF; cdr3_nt: TGTGCCAGCAGCCGTAGCGGGGGTAATTACAATGAGCAGTTCTTC